These 5 T cell receptor beta chains were sequenced from one sample in a study of cytomegalovirus exposure and HLA in healthy donors. The study ran its PCR with 60 Vbeta and 13 Jbeta primers. Measured with immunoSEQ multiplex PCR; TCRdb has only the in-frame clones, and not every one. The sample holds approximately 120,000 clones, 65% to 90% seen once. Sequenced sample: PBMCs. The receptors here all came from a woman aged 25 to 39 in good health and CMV-seronegative.

The chain is built from TRBV12-5 and TRBJ2-5; 8 bases fit TRBD1. Germline CDR1 reads LGHNT; CDR2 reads FRNRAP. The CDR3 is 14 residues long. Germline trimming cut 5 bases from V and 4 bases from J; bases unmatched to any gene: 6. CDR3 amino acids: CASGRTGLGETQYF. CDR3 bases: TGTGCTAGTGGTCGGACAGGGTTGGGAGAGACCCAGTACTTC. Filled out from reference TRBV12-5 and TRBJ2-5, the complete variable domain reads DARVTQTPRHKVTEMGQEVTMRCQPILGHNTVFWYRQTMMQGLELLAYFRNRAPLDDSGMPKDRFSAEMPDATLATLKIQPSEPRDSAVYFCASGRTGLGETQYFGPGTRLLVL.

The chain employs TRBV2 and TRBJ1-1, with a possible D match to TRBD1 (5 bases). The CDR3 is 12 amino acids. In germline, CDR1 is SNHLY, CDR2 FYNNEI. V lost 6 bases to trimming and J lost 10 bases, with 15 bases between them. CDR3 residues: CASRKGTAVAFF. In DNA form, the CDR3 reads TGTGCCAGCAGGAAGGGGACTGCGGTAGCTTTCTTT.

V gene TRBV7-9 combines with J gene TRBJ1-4; 7 bases fit TRBD1. After removal of 4 bases from V and 7 bases from J, the junction contained 9 bases not matched to a gene. There are 15 residues in the CDR3. Germline-derived CDR1 and CDR2 are SEHNR and FQNEAQ (reference sequence). The CDR3 loop reads CASSSQQGLGEKLFF. In nucleotides, the CDR3 is TGTGCCAGCAGCTCTCAACAGGGGTTAGGTGAAAAACTGTTTTTT. The variable domain in full, with the rest retrieved from reference TRBV7-9 and TRBJ1-4, is DTGVSQNPRHKITKRGQNVTFRCDPISEHNRLYWYRQTLGQGPEFLTYFQNEAQLEKSRLLSDRFSAERPKGSFSTLEIQRTEQGDSAMYLCASSSQQGLGEKLFFGSGTQLSVL.

The chain recombines TRBV6-1 with TRBJ2-3; D is unresolved. Germline values: CDR1 MNHNS, CDR2 SASEGT. The V and J ends lost 6 bases and 6 bases respectively, with 13 bases between them. The CDR3 is made up of 13 amino acids. This CDR3 is CASSSRRKDTQYF. The CDR3 DNA reads as TGTGCCAGCAGCTCTAGACGTAAGGATACGCAGTATTTT.

This clone was seen a single time. The chain employs TRBV11-3 and TRBJ2-2, with TRBD2 identical over 9 bases. Germline V CDR1 and CDR2: SGHNT, YENEEA. The CDR3 sequence is 15 residues long. J gave up 8 bases and V 1 base, and 5 bases lay outside the gene matches. The CDR3 spells CASSLGVAGAGELFF. CDR3 in DNA: TGTGCCAGCAGCTTAGGAGTAGCGGGAGCGGGGGAGCTGTTTTTT.